Listed below are T cell receptor beta chains from one sample, sequenced in a study of T cells in Graves' hyperthyroidism and ophthalmopathy. TCRdb re-derived calls from the multiplex PCR reads in MiXCR, one entry per CDR3 protein. The sample records about half a million distinct CDR3 sequences, just under 20% being singletons. The sample taken for sequencing was blood. The origin of the receptors is a man aged 40-50 years with Graves' ophthalmopathy. Each CDR3 is given with its conserved first and last residue. The D gene is left open where the match is weak. Size is stated for part of the rows, as once, few or many counts, or as a class when the clone is expanded.

v_call	clone_size	j_call	d_call	cdr3_aa	cdr3_nt
TRBV3-1	many	TRBJ2-7	.	CASSQVIYEQYF	TGTGCCAGCAGCCAAGTTATCTACGAGCAGTACTTC
TRBV5-8	few	TRBJ2-1	.	CASSLGGLFSYNEQFF	TGTGCCAGCAGCCTAGGGGGGCTTTTCTCCTACAATGAGCAGTTCTTC
TRBV20-1	many	TRBJ2-1	TRBD2	CSAARMGLHTNEQFF	TGCAGTGCCGCGCGAATGGGACTACACACCAATGAGCAGTTCTTC
TRBV2	many	TRBJ1-5	.	CASRRRGGNQPQHF	TGTGCCAGCAGGAGACGTGGGGGCAATCAGCCCCAGCATTTT
TRBV9	few	TRBJ2-3	TRBD2	CASSVVDRGVGWTDTQYF	TGTGCCAGCAGCGTAGTGGATCGGGGGGTCGGATGGACAGATACGCAGTATTTT
TRBV18	.	TRBJ2-7	TRBD1	CASSPGQVEQYF	TGTGCCAGCTCACCGGGACAGGTCGAGCAGTACTTC
TRBV15	.	TRBJ1-2	.	CATSRGVEGMAYGYTF	TGTGCCACCAGCAGAGGGGTTGAGGGTATGGCCTATGGCTACACCTTC
TRBV20-1	many	TRBJ1-1	.	CSAETGKAAEAFF	TGCAGTGCTGAAACAGGGAAAGCAGCTGAAGCTTTCTTT
TRBV28	.	TRBJ1-6	TRBD1	CASSLFGTGPHF	TGTGCCAGCAGTTTATTCGGGACAGGGCCGCACTTT
TRBV6-1	few	TRBJ2-1	TRBD2	CASSEDGGGAYNEQFF	TGTGCCAGCAGTGAAGATGGCGGGGGAGCCTACAATGAGCAGTTCTTC
TRBV18	.	TRBJ2-1	TRBD2	CASSPFSGGGAPEQFF	TGTGCCAGCTCACCATTTTCTGGCGGGGGGGCCCCTGAGCAGTTCTTC
TRBV6-6	few	TRBJ1-2	TRBD1	CASSYLGQGGHLNYGYTF	TGTGCCAGCAGTTACCTGGGACAGGGGGGCCATCTGAACTATGGCTACACCTTC
TRBV6-1	few	TRBJ2-7	.	CASSEGGVTREQYF	TGTGCCAGCAGTGAAGGGGGGGTGACGCGCGAGCAGTACTTC
TRBV4-1	few	TRBJ1-4	.	CASSQRPATNEKLFF	TGCGCCAGCAGCCAACGTCCTGCAACTAATGAAAAACTGTTTTTT
TRBV5-1	many	TRBJ2-1	.	CASSLGRDEQFF	TGCGCCAGCAGCTTAGGTCGCGATGAGCAGTTCTTC
TRBV12-3/TRBV12-4	few	TRBJ1-1	.	CASSLMFVWRPPTGTNTEAFF	TGTGCCAGCAGTTTAATGTTCGTATGGAGACCCCCGACAGGCACGAACACTGAAGCTTTCTTT
TRBV2	many	TRBJ2-7	.	CASVSETTYEQYF	TGTGCCAGCGTCTCCGAAACCACCTACGAGCAGTACTTC
TRBV18	many	TRBJ2-7	.	CASSPQGLAYEQYF	TGTGCCAGCTCACCACAGGGACTCGCCTACGAGCAGTACTTC
TRBV12-3/TRBV12-4	many	TRBJ2-3	.	CASSFQGSDTQYF	TGTGCCAGCAGTTTTCAGGGTTCGGATACGCAGTATTTT
TRBV15	.	TRBJ1-4	.	CATSRDLSNEKLFF	TGTGCCACCAGCAGAGATCTTAGTAATGAAAAACTGTTTTTT
TRBV13	.	TRBJ1-6	.	CASSSKYHVEGDSPLHF	TGTGCCAGCAGCTCTAAGTATCATGTAGAAGGGGATTCACCCCTCCACTTT
TRBV5-1	few	TRBJ2-2	.	CASSILGTGELFF	TGCGCCAGCAGCATACTAGGCACCGGGGAGCTGTTTTTT
TRBV27	few	TRBJ1-1	.	CASSLGGGSTEAFF	TGTGCCAGCAGTTTGGGCGGTGGATCTACTGAAGCTTTCTTT
TRBV18	.	TRBJ2-7	.	CASSPGSSRVYEQYF	TGTGCCAGCTCACCAGGTTCGTCCAGGGTCTACGAGCAGTACTTC
TRBV10-1	.	TRBJ1-6	.	CASTPRAGRDSYNSPLHF	TGCGCCAGCACTCCAAGGGCAGGGCGAGACTCCTATAATTCACCCCTCCACTTT
TRBV20-1	.	TRBJ1-2	.	CSARDVGVPGYGYTF	TGCAGTGCTAGAGATGTGGGGGTCCCTGGGTATGGCTACACCTTC
TRBV6-1	.	TRBJ2-1	TRBD2	CATARGLAGGSYNEQFF	TGTGCCACCGCCCGGGGACTAGCGGGAGGGTCCTACAATGAGCAGTTCTTC
TRBV10-3	many	TRBJ1-2	.	CAISEGGHGGYTF	TGTGCCATCAGTGAGGGGGGTCATGGTGGCTACACCTTC
TRBV28	many	TRBJ2-7	.	CASSEPQGPTYEQYF	TGTGCCAGCAGTGAACCGCAGGGGCCCACTTACGAGCAGTACTTC
TRBV4-1	.	TRBJ1-4	.	CASSPGTLTVEKLFF	TGCGCCAGCAGCCCCGGGACGCTCACGGTTGAAAAACTGTTTTTT
TRBV7-2	.	TRBJ2-2	TRBD2	CASSFRNSGTGELFF	TGTGCCAGCAGCTTTAGAAATAGCGGGACCGGGGAGCTGTTTTTT
TRBV6-1	many	TRBJ1-2	.	CASSADFGVSGGYTF	TGTGCCAGCAGTGCTGATTTTGGGGTTTCTGGGGGCTACACCTTC
TRBV5-8	.	TRBJ2-7	TRBD2	CASSPSTGTSVPYEQYF	TGTGCCAGCAGCCCTTCTACGGGGACTAGCGTTCCCTACGAGCAGTACTTC
TRBV7-2	.	TRBJ2-7	.	CASSRDFSGEQYF	TGTGCCAGCAGCCGGGACTTTTCGGGTGAGCAGTACTTC
TRBV5-1	few	TRBJ2-2	.	CASSPSISGELFF	TGCGCCAGCAGCCCCTCAATTTCCGGGGAGCTGTTTTTT
TRBV5-4	.	TRBJ2-2	.	CASSSVEAGELFF	TGTGCCAGCAGCTCAGTAGAGGCCGGGGAGCTGTTTTTT
TRBV10-3	few	TRBJ2-1	TRBD2	CAISVTSGAYNEQFF	TGTGCCATCAGTGTAACTAGCGGCGCCTACAATGAGCAGTTCTTC
TRBV28	many	TRBJ2-4	TRBD1	CASTPGQGNIQYF	TGTGCCAGCACACCGGGACAGGGAAACATTCAGTACTTC
TRBV12-3/TRBV12-4	many	TRBJ1-2	.	CASSRTGRYRANYGYTF	TGTGCCAGCAGCCGAACAGGGAGGTATAGAGCTAACTATGGCTACACCTTC
TRBV5-8	once	TRBJ1-5	TRBD1	CASSLGPTGRGNQPQHF	TGTGCCAGCAGCTTGGGGCCGACAGGGAGGGGCAATCAGCCCCAGCATTTT
TRBV20-1	few	TRBJ2-7	.	CSARGGHEQYF	TGCAGTGCTAGGGGGGGGCACGAGCAGTACTTC
TRBV6-2/TRBV6-3	few	TRBJ2-7	.	CASTKAGAGSEQYF	TGTGCCAGCACCAAAGCCGGGGCCGGGAGCGAGCAGTACTTC
TRBV28	once	TRBJ1-4	.	CASIEGTKNEKLFF	TGTGCCAGCATAGAGGGGACGAAAAATGAAAAACTGTTTTTT
TRBV19	few	TRBJ1-1	TRBD1	CASSILRGRAFF	TGTGCCAGTAGTATCTTGAGGGGGCGAGCTTTCTTT
TRBV4-3	few	TRBJ2-7	.	CASSQSTNSYEQYF	TGCGCCAGCAGCCAATCAACAAATTCCTACGAGCAGTACTTC
TRBV11-3	many	TRBJ2-3	TRBD1	CASSPGQILTDTQYF	TGTGCCAGCAGCCCGGGACAGATTTTAACAGATACGCAGTATTTT
TRBV7-3	many	TRBJ2-1	TRBD2	CASSSGAGGYNEQFF	TGTGCCAGCAGCTCGGGGGCGGGGGGTTACAATGAGCAGTTCTTC
TRBV6-1	many	TRBJ2-7	.	CASSEALGKYEQYF	TGTGCCAGCAGTGAAGCGCTTGGGAAGTACGAGCAGTACTTC